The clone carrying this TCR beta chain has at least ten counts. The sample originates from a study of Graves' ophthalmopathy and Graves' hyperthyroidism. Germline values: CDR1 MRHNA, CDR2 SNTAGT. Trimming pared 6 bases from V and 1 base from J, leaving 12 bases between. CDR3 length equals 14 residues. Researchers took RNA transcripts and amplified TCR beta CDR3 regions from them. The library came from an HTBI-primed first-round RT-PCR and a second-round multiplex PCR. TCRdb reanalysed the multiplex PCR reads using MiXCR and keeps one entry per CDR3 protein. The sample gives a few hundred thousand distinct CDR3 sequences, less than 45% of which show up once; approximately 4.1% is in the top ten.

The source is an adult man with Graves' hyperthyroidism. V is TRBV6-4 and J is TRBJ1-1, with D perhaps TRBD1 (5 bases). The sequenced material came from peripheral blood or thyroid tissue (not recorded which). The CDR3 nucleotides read TGTGCCAGCAGACTCGACAGTCAGAACACTGAAGCTTTCTTT. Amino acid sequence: CASRLDSQNTEAFF.